This T cell receptor (beta chain) is drawn from a study of blood T cell repertoires in COVID-19. Only in-frame clones appear in the TCRdb table, and some are missing; sequencing was by immunoSEQ multiplex PCR. The table includes about 380,000 clones, 88% detected once. This study enrolled people aged roughly 18 to 90 from roughly 24 US geographic areas. Germline CDR1 ENHRY, CDR2 SYGVKD. V gave up 6 bases and J gave up 5 bases; unmatched junction bases: 10. The CDR3 extends over 15 amino acids. Specimen: PBMCs or T cells enriched from blood (not recorded which). The rearrangement links TRBV10-3 to TRBJ2-3; TRBD2 matches at 8 bases. The TCR was taken from a woman aged 18-29 years who had recovered from COVID-19. DNA for the CDR3: TGTGCCATCAGCACGAGGACTAGCCGTAAAGATACGCAGTATTTT. Protein product: CAISTRTSRKDTQYF.